This T cell receptor beta chain was recovered during a study of cytomegalovirus exposure and HLA in healthy donors. Study context: Later, an analysis reported that the 95 to 150 validation repertoires had used the same platform as the approximately 600 first-cohort repertoires. Study-wide results and limits: Associated with cytomegalovirus, according to the listing, were around 160 TCR beta chains. Confirmation in vitro established that three CMV-associated chains were specific for CMV antigens. The tendency of first-cohort TCR clusters to co-occur in the 120 validation repertoires was identified by a subsequent analysis.

As for this clone: Its antigen is as yet unknown.

Sequencing was performed with immunoSEQ multiplex PCR; in TCRdb, only in-frame clones are kept and a portion is missing. The table includes roughly 120,000 clones, around 86% detected once. Germline V gene sequence: CDR1 SGHAT, CDR2 FQNNGV. The CDR3 is 13 amino acids. V dropped 6 bases and J dropped 5; count of bases not matched to a gene: 5. V usage is TRBV11-2 and J usage is TRBJ2-5; TRBD2 matches 8 bases. Sequencing was done on a sample of PBMCs. This receptor was identified in a man younger than 30 in good health and CMV-seronegative. The CDR3 nucleotides are TGTGCCAGCAGTTCGCGGGAGGCGGAGACCCAGTACTTC. Encoded protein: CASSSREAETQYF. Based on the CDR3 plus reference TRBV11-2 and TRBJ2-5, the full variable domain is EAGVAQSPRYKIIEKRQSVAFWCNPISGHATLYWYQQILGQGPKLLIQFQNNGVVDDSQLPKDRFSAERLKGVDSTLKIQPAKLEDSAVYLCASSSREAETQYFGPGTRLLVL.